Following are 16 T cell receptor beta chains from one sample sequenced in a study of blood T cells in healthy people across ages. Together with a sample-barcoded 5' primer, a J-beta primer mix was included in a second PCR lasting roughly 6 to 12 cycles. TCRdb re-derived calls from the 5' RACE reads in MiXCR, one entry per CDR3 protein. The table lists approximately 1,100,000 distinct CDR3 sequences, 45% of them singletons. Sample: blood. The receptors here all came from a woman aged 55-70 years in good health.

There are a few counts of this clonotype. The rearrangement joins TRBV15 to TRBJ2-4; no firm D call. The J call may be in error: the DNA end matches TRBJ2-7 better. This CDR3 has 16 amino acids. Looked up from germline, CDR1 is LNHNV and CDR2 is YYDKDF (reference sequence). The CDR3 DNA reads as TGTGCCACCAGCAGAGATCTATTGGACCCCACGGGCGAGCAGTACTTC. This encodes CATSRDLLDPTGEQYF.

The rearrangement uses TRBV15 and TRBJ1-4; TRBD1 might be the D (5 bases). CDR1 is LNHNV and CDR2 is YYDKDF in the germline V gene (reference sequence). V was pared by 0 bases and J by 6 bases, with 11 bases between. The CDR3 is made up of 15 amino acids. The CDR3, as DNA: TGTGCCACCAGCAGAGATTACGGGGCGGATGAAAAACTGTTTTTT. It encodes CATSRDYGADEKLFF.

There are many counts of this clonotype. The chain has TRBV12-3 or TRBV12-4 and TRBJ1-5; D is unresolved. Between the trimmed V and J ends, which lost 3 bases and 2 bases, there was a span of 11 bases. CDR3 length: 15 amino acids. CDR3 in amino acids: CASSLAGLGNQPQHF. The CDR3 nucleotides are TGTGCCAGCAGTTTGGCGGGGTTGGGCAATCAGCCCCAGCATTTT.

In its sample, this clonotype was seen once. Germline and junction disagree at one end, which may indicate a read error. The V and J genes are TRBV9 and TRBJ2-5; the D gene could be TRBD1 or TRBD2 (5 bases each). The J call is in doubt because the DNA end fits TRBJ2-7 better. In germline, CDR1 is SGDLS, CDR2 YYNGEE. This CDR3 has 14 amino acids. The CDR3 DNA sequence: TGTGCCTGCAGCGTAGGGGACGACTCCTACGAGCAGTACTTC. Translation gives CACSVGDDSYEQYF.

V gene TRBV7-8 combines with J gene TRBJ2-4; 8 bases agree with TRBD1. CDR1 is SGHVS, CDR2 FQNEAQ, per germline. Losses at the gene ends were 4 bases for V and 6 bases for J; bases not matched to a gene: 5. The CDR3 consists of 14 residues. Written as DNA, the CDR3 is TGTGCCAGCAGCTCTCGGACAGGGATAAACATTCAGTACTTC. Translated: CASSSRTGINIQYF. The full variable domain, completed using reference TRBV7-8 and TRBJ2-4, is GAGVSQSPRYKVAKRGQDVALRCDPISGHVSLFWYQQALGQGPEFLTYFQNEAQLDKSGLPSDRFFAERPEGSVSTLKIQRTQQEDSAVYLCASSSRTGINIQYFGAGTRLSVL.

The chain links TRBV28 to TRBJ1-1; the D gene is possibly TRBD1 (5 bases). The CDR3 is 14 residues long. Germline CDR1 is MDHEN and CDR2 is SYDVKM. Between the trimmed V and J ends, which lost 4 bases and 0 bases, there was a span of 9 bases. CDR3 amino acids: CASSSDSMNTEAFF. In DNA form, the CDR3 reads TGTGCCAGCAGTTCTGACAGCATGAACACTGAAGCTTTCTTT.

CDR3 region: CASSDLSGGTTDTQYF. CDR3 coding DNA: TGTGCCAGCAGTGATTTAAGCGGGGGGACCACAGATACGCAGTATTTT. This sequence joins TRBV6-1 and TRBJ2-3; 9 bases map to TRBD2. Germline V CDR1 and CDR2: MNHNS, SASEGT. Trimming took 3 bases from V and 2 from J; bases not matched to a gene: 6. This CDR3 spans 16 amino acids.

Here the CDR3 DNA reads TGTGCCAGTAGCGCCGGGACAGGGGGGACCCAGTACTTC. Protein product: CASSAGTGGTQYF. The V gene is TRBV19, the J gene TRBJ2-5; 11 bases fit TRBD1. After removal of 6 bases from V and 7 bases from J, the junction contained 4 bases not matched to a gene. CDR1 LNHDA and CDR2 SQIVND come from the germline V gene (reference sequence). The CDR3 length is 13 residues.

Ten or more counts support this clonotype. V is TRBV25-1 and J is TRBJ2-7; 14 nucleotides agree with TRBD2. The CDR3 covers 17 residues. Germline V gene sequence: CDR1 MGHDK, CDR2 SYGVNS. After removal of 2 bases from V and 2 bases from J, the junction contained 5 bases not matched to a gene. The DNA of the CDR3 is TGTGCCAGCAGTGAAGGGACTAGCGGGAGTCTCCCCTACGAGCAGTACTTC. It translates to CASSEGTSGSLPYEQYF.

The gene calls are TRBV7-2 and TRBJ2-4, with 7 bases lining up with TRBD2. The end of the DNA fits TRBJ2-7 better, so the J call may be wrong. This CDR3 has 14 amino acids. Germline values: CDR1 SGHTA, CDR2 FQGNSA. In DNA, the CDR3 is TGTGCCAGCAGCGTTTCAACGGGAGGCTACGAGCAGTACTTC. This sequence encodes CASSVSTGGYEQYF.

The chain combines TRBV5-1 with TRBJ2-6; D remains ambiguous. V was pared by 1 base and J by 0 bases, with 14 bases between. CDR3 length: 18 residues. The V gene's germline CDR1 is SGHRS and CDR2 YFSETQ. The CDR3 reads CASSLRSLDFSGANVLTF. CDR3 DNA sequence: TGCGCCAGCAGCTTGAGGTCCCTAGACTTCTCTGGGGCCAACGTCCTGACTTTC. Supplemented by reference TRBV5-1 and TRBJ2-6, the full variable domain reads KAGVTQTPRYLIKTRGQQVTLSCSPISGHRSVSWYQQTPGQGLQFLFEYFSETQRNKGNFPGRFSGRQFSNSRSEMNVSTLELGDSALYLCASSLRSLDFSGANVLTFGAGSRLTVL.

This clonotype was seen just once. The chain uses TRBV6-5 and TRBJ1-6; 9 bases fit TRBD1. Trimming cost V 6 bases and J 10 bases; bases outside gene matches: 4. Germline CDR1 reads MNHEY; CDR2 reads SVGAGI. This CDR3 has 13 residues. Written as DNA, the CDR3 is TGTGCCAGCAGGCGGACAGGGGTATCACCCCTCCACTTT. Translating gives CASRRTGVSPLHF.

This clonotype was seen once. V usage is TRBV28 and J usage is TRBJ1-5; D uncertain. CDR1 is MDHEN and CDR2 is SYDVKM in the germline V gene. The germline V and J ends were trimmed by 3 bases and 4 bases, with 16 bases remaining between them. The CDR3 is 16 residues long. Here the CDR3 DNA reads TGTGCCAGCAGTTTTGAGCGGTGGCAGCCTAATCAGCCCCAGCATTTT. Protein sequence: CASSFERWQPNQPQHF.

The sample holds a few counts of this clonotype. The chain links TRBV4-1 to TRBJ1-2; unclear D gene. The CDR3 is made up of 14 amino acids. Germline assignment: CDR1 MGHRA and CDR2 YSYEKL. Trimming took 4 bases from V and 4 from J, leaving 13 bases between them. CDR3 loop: CASSREGTFYGYTF. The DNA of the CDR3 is TGCGCCAGCAGCCGGGAAGGCACATTCTATGGCTACACCTTC.

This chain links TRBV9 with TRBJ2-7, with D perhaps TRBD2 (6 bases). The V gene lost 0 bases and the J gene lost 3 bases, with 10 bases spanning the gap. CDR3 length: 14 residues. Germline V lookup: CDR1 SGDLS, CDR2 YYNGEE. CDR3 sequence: CASSVGGEFYEQYF. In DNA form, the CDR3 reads TGTGCCAGCAGCGTAGGGGGGGAGTTCTACGAGCAGTACTTC.

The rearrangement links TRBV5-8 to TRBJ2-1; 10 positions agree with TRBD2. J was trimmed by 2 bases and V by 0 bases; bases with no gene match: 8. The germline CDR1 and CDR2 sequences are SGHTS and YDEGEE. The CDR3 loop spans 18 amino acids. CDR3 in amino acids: CASSLGGLAGATYNEQFF. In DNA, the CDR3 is TGTGCCAGCAGCTTGGGGGGCCTAGCGGGAGCTACCTACAATGAGCAGTTCTTC.